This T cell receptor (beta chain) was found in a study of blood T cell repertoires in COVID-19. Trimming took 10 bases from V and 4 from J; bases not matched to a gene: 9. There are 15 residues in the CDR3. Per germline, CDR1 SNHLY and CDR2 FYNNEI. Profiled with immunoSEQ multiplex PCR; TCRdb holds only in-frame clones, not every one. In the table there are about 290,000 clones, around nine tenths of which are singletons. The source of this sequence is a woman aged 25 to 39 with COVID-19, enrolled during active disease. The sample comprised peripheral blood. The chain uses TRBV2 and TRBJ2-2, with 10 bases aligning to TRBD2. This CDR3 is CATAGLAGGTGELFF. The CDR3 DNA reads TGTGCCACGGCGGGATTAGCGGGGGGCACCGGGGAGCTGTTTTTT.